This T cell receptor beta chain was profiled in a study of CD8+ T cells in alopecia areata. PBMCs served as the source from which CD4+ and CD8+ T cells were sorted. On this clone itself: Its specificity is unknown.

Germline V gene data show CDR1 as SGHDT and CDR2 as YYEEEE. The V and J ends lost 3 bases and 2 bases respectively, with 2 bases between them. The CDR3 spans 11 residues. Study-level points and caveats: Affected scalp, especially in alopecia totalis/universalis, had a higher clonality than normal scalp did. Possibly because of HLA-related factors, TCR sharing was less clear across patients than in mice. Sequencing of scalp samples also includes resident alphabeta T cells from normal skin.

The authors extracted RNA and reverse transcribed it into cDNA as the sequencing template. The method was immunoSEQ multiplex PCR; TCRdb's version includes in-frame clones alone and lacks a portion of them. The sample has 120,000 to 150,000 clones, 62% seen once. This clonotype was obtained from a human donor in good health. The chain links TRBV5-6 to TRBJ2-5; D is undetermined. Sequencing used CD8+ T cells sorted from blood. DNA for the CDR3: TGTGCCAGCAGCTGGCAAGAGACCCAGTACTTC. This gives the protein CASSWQETQYF.